This T cell receptor beta chain was recorded in a study of response to subunit inactivated influenza vaccine. The CDR3 totals 15 residues. V gave up 5 bases and J gave up 4 bases, with 17 bases separating them. The germline CDR1 and CDR2 sequences are MNHNS and SASEGT. The study's findings and limits: Researchers suggested that each seasonal influenza vaccination recruits few new T cells.

About this clonotype: Its antigen is not identified.

TCRdb itself ran the RT-PCR reads through MiXCR, one entry per CDR3 protein. The sample includes over 650,000 distinct CDR3 sequences, around 18% of them seen just once. Sequencing used PBMCs from blood, obtained approximately 5 days after vaccination. The sequence was obtained from a man aged 50 to 60 who received an inactivated influenza vaccine. The chain links TRBV6-1 to TRBJ1-1; D unclear. The CDR3 spells CASSPDGPMSTEAFF. The CDR3, as DNA: TGTGCCAGCAGTCCGGACGGACCAATGAGCACTGAAGCTTTCTTT.